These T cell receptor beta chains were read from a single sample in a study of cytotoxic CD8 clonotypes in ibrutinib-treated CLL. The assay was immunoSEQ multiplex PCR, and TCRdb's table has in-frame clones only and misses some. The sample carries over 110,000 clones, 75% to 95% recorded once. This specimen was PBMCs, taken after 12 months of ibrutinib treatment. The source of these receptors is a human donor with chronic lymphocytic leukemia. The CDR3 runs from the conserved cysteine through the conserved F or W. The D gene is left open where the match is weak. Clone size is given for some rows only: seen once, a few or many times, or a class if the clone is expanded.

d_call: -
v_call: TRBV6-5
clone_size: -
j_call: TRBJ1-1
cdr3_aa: CASTTTVRNTEAFF
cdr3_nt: TGTGCCAGCACCACTACAGTGAGGAACACTGAAGCTTTCTTT

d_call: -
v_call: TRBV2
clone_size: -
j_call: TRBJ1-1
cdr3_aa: CASREGLGDEAFF
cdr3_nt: TGTGCCAGCAGGGAGGGGTTAGGGGACGAGGCTTTCTTT

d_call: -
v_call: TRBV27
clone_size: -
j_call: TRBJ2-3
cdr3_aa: CASSFEPPDTQYF
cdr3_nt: TGTGCCAGCAGTTTCGAGCCTCCCGATACGCAGTATTTT

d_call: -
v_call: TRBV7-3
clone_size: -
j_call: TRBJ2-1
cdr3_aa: CASSSQASNEQFF
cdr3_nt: TGTGCCAGCAGCTCCCAGGCTAGCAATGAGCAGTTCTTC

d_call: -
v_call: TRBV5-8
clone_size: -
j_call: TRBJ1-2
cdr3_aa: CASSVPWVVAYTF
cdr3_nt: TGTGCCAGCAGCGTGCCGTGGGTCGTGGCCTACACCTTC

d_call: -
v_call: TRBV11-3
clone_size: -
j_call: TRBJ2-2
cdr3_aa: CASSSSAAGAGELFF
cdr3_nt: TGTGCCAGCAGCTCCTCAGCAGCGGGCGCCGGGGAGCTGTTTTTT

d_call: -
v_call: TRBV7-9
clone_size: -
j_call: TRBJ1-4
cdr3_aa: CASSSIFGANEKLFF
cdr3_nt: TGTGCCAGCAGCTCAATATTTGGTGCGAATGAAAAACTGTTTTTT

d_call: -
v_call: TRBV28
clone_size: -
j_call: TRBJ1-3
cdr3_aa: CASIESGSGNTIYF
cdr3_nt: TGTGCCAGCATCGAGTCAGGATCTGGAAACACCATATATTTT

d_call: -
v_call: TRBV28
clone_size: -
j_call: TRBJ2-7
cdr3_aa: CASSLSSGSYEQYF
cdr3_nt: TGTGCCAGCAGTTTAAGTAGCGGCTCCTACGAGCAGTACTTC

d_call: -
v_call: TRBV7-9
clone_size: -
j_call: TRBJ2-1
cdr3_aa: CASSLVVFEQFF
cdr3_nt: TGTGCCAGCAGCTTAGTGGTGTTTGAGCAGTTCTTC

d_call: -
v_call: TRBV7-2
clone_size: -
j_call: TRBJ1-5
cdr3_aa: CASSLTGGQPQHF
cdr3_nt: TGTGCCAGCAGTCTGACCGGGGGTCAGCCCCAGCATTTT

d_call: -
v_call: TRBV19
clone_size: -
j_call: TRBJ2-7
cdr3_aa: CASSLGAYEQYF
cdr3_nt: TGTGCCAGCTCTTTGGGGGCATACGAGCAGTACTTC

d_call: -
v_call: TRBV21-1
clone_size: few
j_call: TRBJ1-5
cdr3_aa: CASSRSRQRENQPQHF
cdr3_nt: TGTGCCAGCAGCAGATCCCGACAGAGAGAAAATCAGCCCCAGCATTTT

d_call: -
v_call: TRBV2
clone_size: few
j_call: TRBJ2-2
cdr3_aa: CASAQYRDSGELFF
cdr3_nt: TGTGCCAGCGCTCAGTACAGGGATTCCGGGGAGCTGTTTTTT

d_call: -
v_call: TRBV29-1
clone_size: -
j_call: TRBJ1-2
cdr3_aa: CSVETWRGYTF
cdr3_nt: TGCAGCGTGGAAACATGGCGTGGCTACACCTTC

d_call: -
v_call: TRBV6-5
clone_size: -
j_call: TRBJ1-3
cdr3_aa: CASSYSSQGGNTIYF
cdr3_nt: TGTGCCAGCAGTTACTCTTCACAAGGGGGAAACACCATATATTTT

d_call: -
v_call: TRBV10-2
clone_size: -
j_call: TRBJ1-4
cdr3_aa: CASSESIGVGNEKLFF
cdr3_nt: TGCGCCAGCAGTGAGTCGATTGGGGTGGGGAATGAAAAACTGTTTTTT

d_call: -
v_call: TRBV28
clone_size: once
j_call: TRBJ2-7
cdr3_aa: CASRQLLEQYF
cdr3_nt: TGTGCCAGCAGACAGCTTCTAGAGCAGTACTTC

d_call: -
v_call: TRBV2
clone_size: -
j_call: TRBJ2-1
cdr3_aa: CASRSWGDARGDEQFF
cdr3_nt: TGTGCCAGCAGGTCCTGGGGGGACGCCCGAGGGGATGAGCAGTTCTTC

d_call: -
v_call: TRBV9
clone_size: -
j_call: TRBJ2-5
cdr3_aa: CASSVDQSGLGTQETQYF
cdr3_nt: TGTGCCAGCAGCGTAGACCAAAGCGGGCTAGGGACCCAAGAGACCCAGTACTTC

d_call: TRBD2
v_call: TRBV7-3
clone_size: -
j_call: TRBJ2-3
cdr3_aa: CASSPGLAGATDTQYF
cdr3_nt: TGTGCCAGCAGCCCCGGACTAGCGGGAGCGACAGATACGCAGTATTTT

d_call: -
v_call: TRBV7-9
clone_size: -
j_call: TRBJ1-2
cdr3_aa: CASRGYGYTF
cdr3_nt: TGTGCCAGCCGGGGGTATGGCTACACCTTC

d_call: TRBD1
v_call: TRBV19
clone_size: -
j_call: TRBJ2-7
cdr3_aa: CASSSQGPPYEQYF
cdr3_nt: TGTGCCAGTAGCTCACAGGGGCCCCCCTACGAGCAGTACTTC

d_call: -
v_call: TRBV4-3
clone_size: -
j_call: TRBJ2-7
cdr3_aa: CASSQDSGLVYEQYF
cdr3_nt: TGCGCCAGCAGCCAAGATTCAGGGTTGGTGTACGAGCAGTACTTC

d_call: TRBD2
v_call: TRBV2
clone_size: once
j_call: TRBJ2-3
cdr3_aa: CASSGKRRTSGQDTQYF
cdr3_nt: TGTGCCAGCAGTGGAAAACGGCGGACTAGCGGTCAAGATACGCAGTATTTT

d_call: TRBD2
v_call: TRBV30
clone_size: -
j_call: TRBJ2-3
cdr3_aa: CAWTLGGGLLDTQYF
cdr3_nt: TGTGCCTGGACCCTCGGCGGGGGACTCTTGGATACGCAGTATTTT

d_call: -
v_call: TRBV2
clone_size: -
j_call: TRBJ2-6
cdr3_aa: CASSGVLPGANVLTF
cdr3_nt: TGTGCCAGCAGTGGTGTCCTCCCTGGGGCCAACGTCCTGACTTTC

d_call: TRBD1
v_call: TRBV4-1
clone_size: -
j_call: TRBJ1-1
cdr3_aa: CASSQEGRGRTEAFF
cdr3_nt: TGCGCCAGCAGCCAAGAAGGTAGGGGGCGAACGGAAGCTTTCTTT

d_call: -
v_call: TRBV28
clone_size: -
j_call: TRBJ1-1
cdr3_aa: CASSPGFKAFF
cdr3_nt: TGTGCCAGCAGCCCCGGTTTCAAAGCTTTCTTT

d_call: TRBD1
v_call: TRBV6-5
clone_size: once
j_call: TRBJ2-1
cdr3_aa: CASSYGQGDYNEQFF
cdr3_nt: TGTGCCAGCAGTTACGGGCAGGGGGATTACAATGAGCAGTTCTTC

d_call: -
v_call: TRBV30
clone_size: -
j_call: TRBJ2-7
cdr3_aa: CATGSSSYEQYF
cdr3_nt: TGTGCTACAGGGTCGAGCTCCTACGAGCAGTACTTC

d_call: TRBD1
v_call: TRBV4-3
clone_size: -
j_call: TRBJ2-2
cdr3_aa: CASSHDREGELFF
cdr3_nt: TGCGCCAGCAGCCATGACAGGGAGGGGGAGCTGTTTTTT

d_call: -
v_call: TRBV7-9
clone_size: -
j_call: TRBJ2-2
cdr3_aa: CASSVGPERRASTGELFF
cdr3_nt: TGTGCCAGCAGCGTTGGGCCCGAGCGACGAGCTAGCACCGGGGAGCTGTTTTTT

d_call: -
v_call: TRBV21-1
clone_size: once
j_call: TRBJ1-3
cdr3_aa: CASSTPLGSGNTIYF
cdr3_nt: TGTGCCAGCAGCACCCCGCTAGGCTCTGGAAACACCATATATTTT

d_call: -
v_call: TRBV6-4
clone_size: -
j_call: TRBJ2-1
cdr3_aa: CASSVVGTGGNEQFF
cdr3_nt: TGTGCCAGCAGTGTGGTCGGGACGGGCGGGAATGAGCAGTTCTTC

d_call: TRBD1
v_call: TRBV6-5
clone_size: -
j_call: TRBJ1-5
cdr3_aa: CASSRDRGLNQPQHF
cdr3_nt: TGTGCCAGCAGTAGGGACAGGGGGCTCAATCAGCCCCAGCATTTT

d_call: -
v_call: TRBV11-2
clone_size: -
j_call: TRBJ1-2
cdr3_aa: CASSLGRGGRENYGYTF
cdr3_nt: TGTGCCAGCAGCTTAGGGCGTGGTGGCAGGGAGAACTATGGCTACACCTTC

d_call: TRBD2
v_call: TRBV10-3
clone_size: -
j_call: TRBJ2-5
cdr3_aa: CAIRIGGSQETQYF
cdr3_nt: TGTGCCATCAGGATCGGGGGGTCCCAAGAGACCCAGTACTTC

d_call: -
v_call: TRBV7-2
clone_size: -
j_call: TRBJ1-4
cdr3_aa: CASSLSLWKRTNEKLFF
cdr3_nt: TGTGCCAGCAGCTTATCTCTTTGGAAAAGGACTAATGAAAAACTGTTTTTT

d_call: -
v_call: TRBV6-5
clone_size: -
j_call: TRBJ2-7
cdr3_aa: CASTNVGGSYEQYF
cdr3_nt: TGTGCCAGCACCAACGTTGGGGGATCCTACGAGCAGTACTTC

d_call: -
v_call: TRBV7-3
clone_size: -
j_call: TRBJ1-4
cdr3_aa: CASSLNGGLGEKLFF
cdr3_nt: TGTGCCAGCAGCTTGAACGGAGGGCTCGGTGAAAAACTGTTTTTT

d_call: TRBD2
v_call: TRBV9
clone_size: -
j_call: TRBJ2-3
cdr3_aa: CASSVDGGREDTQYF
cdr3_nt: TGTGCCAGCAGCGTAGACGGCGGGAGGGAAGATACGCAGTATTTT

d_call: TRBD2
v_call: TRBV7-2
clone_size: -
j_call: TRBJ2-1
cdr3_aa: CASSLGLAGDGEQFF
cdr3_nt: TGTGCCAGCAGCTTAGGACTAGCGGGAGACGGTGAGCAGTTCTTC

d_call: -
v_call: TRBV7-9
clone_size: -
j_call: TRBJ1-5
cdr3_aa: CASSSLGQGNQPQHF
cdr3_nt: TGTGCCAGCAGCTCCCTGGGGCAGGGGAATCAGCCCCAGCATTTT

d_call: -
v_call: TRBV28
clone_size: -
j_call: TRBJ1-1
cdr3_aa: CASSFVPGAGTEAFF
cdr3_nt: TGTGCCAGCAGTTTTGTCCCAGGGGCCGGCACTGAAGCTTTCTTT

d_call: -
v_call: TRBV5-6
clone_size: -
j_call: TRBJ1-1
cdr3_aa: CASSLKAGGHTEAFF
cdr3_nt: TGTGCCAGCAGCTTGAAGGCGGGGGGCCACACTGAAGCTTTCTTT

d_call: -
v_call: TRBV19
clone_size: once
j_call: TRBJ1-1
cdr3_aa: CASSIGYSEAFF
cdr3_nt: TGTGCCAGTAGTATAGGGTATTCTGAAGCTTTCTTT

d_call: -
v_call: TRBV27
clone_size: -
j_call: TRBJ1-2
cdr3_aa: CASSPLGSRGRGAGYTF
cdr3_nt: TGTGCCAGCAGTCCACTAGGGTCGCGGGGGAGGGGTGCGGGCTACACCTTC

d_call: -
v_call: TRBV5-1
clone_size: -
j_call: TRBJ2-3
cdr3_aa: CASSIITDTQYF
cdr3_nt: TGCGCCAGCAGCATTATCACAGATACGCAGTATTTT

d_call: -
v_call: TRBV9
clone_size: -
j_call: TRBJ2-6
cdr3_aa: CASSPIPWQGLSGANVLTF
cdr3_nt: TGTGCCAGCAGCCCGATACCGTGGCAGGGTCTCTCTGGGGCCAACGTCCTGACTTTC

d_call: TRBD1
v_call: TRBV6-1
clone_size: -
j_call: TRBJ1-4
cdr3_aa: CASRGGPGLSEKLFF
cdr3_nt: TGTGCCAGCAGAGGGGGCCCGGGACTGAGTGAAAAACTGTTTTTT